This T cell receptor (beta chain) comes out of a study of shared clonotypes between healthy human individuals. This CDR3 spans 13 amino acids. Germline values: CDR1 MNHEY, CDR2 SVGAGI. V lost 0 bases to trimming and J lost 6 bases, with 6 bases between them. Sequencing was performed with immunoSEQ multiplex PCR; in TCRdb, only in-frame clones are kept and a portion is missing. The sample includes 300,000 to 400,000 clones, about nine tenths of them seen just once. The chain joins TRBV6-5 to TRBJ2-1; D is unresolved. The sequence was collected from a man between 18 and 29 years old in good health. Sequencing was carried out using memory CD8+ T cells sorted from blood. The subset: CD45RO+ cells pooled with CCR7-negative TemRA cells. The CDR3 here is CASSYSKVNEQFF. The CDR3 DNA follows: TGTGCCAGCAGTTACTCGAAGGTCAATGAGCAGTTCTTC.